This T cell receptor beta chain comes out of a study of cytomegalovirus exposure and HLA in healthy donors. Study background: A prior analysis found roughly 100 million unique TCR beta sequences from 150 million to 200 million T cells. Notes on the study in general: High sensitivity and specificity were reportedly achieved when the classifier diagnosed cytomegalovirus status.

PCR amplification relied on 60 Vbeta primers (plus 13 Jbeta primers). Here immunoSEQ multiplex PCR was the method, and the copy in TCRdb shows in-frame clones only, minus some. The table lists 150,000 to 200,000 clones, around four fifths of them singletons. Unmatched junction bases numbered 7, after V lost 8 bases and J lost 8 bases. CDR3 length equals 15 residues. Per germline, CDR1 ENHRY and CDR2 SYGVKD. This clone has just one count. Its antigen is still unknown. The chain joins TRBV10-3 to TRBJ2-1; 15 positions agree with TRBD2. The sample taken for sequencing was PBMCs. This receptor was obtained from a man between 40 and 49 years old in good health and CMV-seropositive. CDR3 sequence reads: CAIQGLAGGSDEQFF. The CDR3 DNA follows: TGTGCCATCCAAGGACTAGCGGGAGGGTCAGATGAGCAGTTCTTC.